The rows below give T cell receptor beta chains drawn from one sample of a study of CD8 T cells in Susac syndrome. TCRdb re-analysed the immunoSEQ multiplex PCR reads in MiXCR, keeping a single row per CDR3 protein. Altogether about 120,000 distinct CDR3 sequences are present, just under 95% being singletons, with the ten largest covering around 0.2%. Sequenced input: CD8+ T cells from PBMCs. These receptors were collected from a human donor with Susac syndrome. Each CDR3 is given with its conserved first and last residue. A D gene is named only where the DNA matches it firmly. The size field is filled for only some rows; it gives once, few, many or a size class.

>-|TRBV12-3/TRBV12-4|TRBJ2-5|-
CASSPPSDQETQYF
TGTGCCAGCAGCCCCCCCTCGGACCAAGAGACCCAGTACTTC
>TRBD1|TRBV7-9|TRBJ2-2|-
CASSSPGQGARPGELFF
TGTGCCAGCAGCTCACCGGGGCAGGGGGCCCGTCCCGGGGAGCTGTTTTTT
>-|TRBV6-2/TRBV6-3|TRBJ2-7|-
CASSSTESYEQYF
TGTGCCAGCAGTTCGACGGAGAGTTACGAGCAGTACTTC
>-|TRBV12-3/TRBV12-4|TRBJ1-2|-
CASSLRSENGYTF
TGTGCCAGCAGTCTCCGGAGTGAAAATGGCTACACCTTC
>-|TRBV1|TRBJ2-1|once
CTSSHRRGDKANEQFF
TGCACCAGCAGCCACCGGAGAGGGGACAAGGCCAATGAGCAGTTCTTC
>-|TRBV6-1|TRBJ1-6|few
CASRPDAGDGSPLHF
TGTGCCAGCAGGCCGGACGCAGGGGATGGGTCACCCCTCCACTTT
>-|TRBV3-1|TRBJ2-1|-
CASSQVRGTVVDEQFF
TGTGCCAGCAGCCAAGTGCGAGGGACTGTCGTCGATGAGCAGTTCTTC
>-|TRBV4-2|TRBJ2-6|-
CASSQEGAHKSGANVLTF
TGTGCCAGCAGCCAAGAGGGGGCTCATAAGTCTGGGGCCAACGTCCTGACTTTC
>-|TRBV7-6|TRBJ2-1|-
CASSRYRAGAVSYNEQFF
TGTGCCAGCAGCCGTTACAGGGCAGGGGCGGTCTCCTACAATGAGCAGTTCTTC
>TRBD1|TRBV20-1|TRBJ1-2|-
CSARDDRGDYGYTF
TGCAGTGCTAGGGATGACAGGGGGGACTATGGCTACACCTTC
>-|TRBV5-1|TRBJ2-5|-
CASSLEGSGETQYF
TGCGCCAGCAGCTTGGAGGGGTCGGGAGAGACCCAGTACTTC
>-|TRBV15|TRBJ2-1|-
CATSSVPPAHYNEQFF
TGTGCCACCAGCAGCGTACCCCCCGCCCACTACAATGAGCAGTTCTTC
>-|TRBV27|TRBJ2-1|-
CASRLIGEQFF
TGTGCCAGCAGGCTAATCGGTGAGCAGTTCTTC
>TRBD2|TRBV4-1|TRBJ2-7|-
CASSQDESSGVYEQYF
TGCGCCAGCAGCCAAGACGAGTCTAGCGGGGTCTACGAGCAGTACTTC
>TRBD1|TRBV30|TRBJ2-7|-
CAWSPPRDRPYEQYF
TGTGCCTGGAGCCCCCCCCGGGACAGACCTTACGAGCAGTACTTC
>-|TRBV5-6|TRBJ1-1|-
CASSPRDTEAFF
TGTGCCAGCAGCCCGCGGGACACTGAAGCTTTCTTT
>-|TRBV20-1|TRBJ2-5|-
CSAPKGEQETQYF
TGCAGTGCCCCGAAGGGGGAACAAGAGACCCAGTACTTC
>-|TRBV14|TRBJ1-2|-
CASSQRPRLYGYTF
TGTGCCAGCAGCCAACGACCCAGACTCTATGGCTACACCTTC
>-|TRBV6-4|TRBJ2-1|-
CASSDSSGVGNEQFF
TGTGCCAGCAGTGACTCTTCGGGAGTCGGTAATGAGCAGTTCTTC
>-|TRBV7-9|TRBJ2-7|-
CASSSDRQVYEQYF
TGTGCCAGCAGCTCCGACAGACAGGTCTACGAGCAGTACTTC
>-|TRBV13|TRBJ2-5|once
CASSSHSPGKGQETQYF
TGTGCCAGCAGCTCCCATTCACCGGGAAAGGGACAAGAGACCCAGTACTTC
>-|TRBV30|TRBJ2-7|-
CAWNRPLYEQYF
TGTGCCTGGAACAGACCACTATACGAGCAGTACTTC
>TRBD2|TRBV9|TRBJ2-2|-
CASSVEGLAENTGELFF
TGTGCCAGCAGCGTAGAAGGCCTAGCGGAGAACACCGGGGAGCTGTTTTTT
>TRBD2|TRBV4-3|TRBJ2-1|-
CASSQELAEAYNEQFF
TGCGCCAGCAGCCAAGAACTAGCGGAGGCCTACAATGAGCAGTTCTTC
>-|TRBV19|TRBJ1-5|once
CASSIGGASNQPQHF
TGTGCCAGTAGTATCGGGGGGGCAAGCAATCAGCCCCAGCATTTT
>-|TRBV12-3/TRBV12-4|TRBJ1-5|-
CASSLAQGHNQPQHF
TGTGCCAGCAGTTTAGCGCAGGGCCACAATCAGCCCCAGCATTTT
>TRBD2|TRBV9|TRBJ2-5|-
CASSASSGGLQETQYF
TGTGCCAGCAGCGCTTCTAGCGGGGGGCTTCAAGAGACCCAGTACTTC
>TRBD1|TRBV12-3/TRBV12-4|TRBJ1-4|-
CASSYGTGIWEKLFF
TGTGCCAGCAGTTACGGGACAGGGATATGGGAAAAACTGTTTTTT
>TRBD1|TRBV9|TRBJ1-2|-
CASTAGDRERIDYGYTF
TGTGCCAGCACCGCGGGGGACAGGGAGCGTATCGACTATGGCTACACCTTC
>-|TRBV30|TRBJ1-2|-
CAWSADRSYGYTF
TGTGCCTGGAGTGCCGACAGGTCCTATGGCTACACCTTC
>-|TRBV6-6|TRBJ1-1|-
CASSYPIGGALTEAFF
TGTGCCAGCAGTTACCCGATTGGGGGGGCGCTGACTGAAGCTTTCTTT
>-|TRBV21-1|TRBJ1-2|-
CASSKAPFPTGRHGYTF
TGTGCCAGCAGCAAAGCCCCTTTTCCGACAGGCCGACATGGCTACACCTTC
>TRBD2|TRBV20-1|TRBJ2-5|-
CSASQRGDQETQYF
TGCAGTGCTAGTCAGCGGGGGGATCAAGAGACCCAGTACTTC
>-|TRBV6-2/TRBV6-3|TRBJ2-3|-
CASNLQGPSTDTQYF
TGTGCCAGCAATTTACAGGGACCTAGCACAGATACGCAGTATTTT
>-|TRBV7-2|TRBJ1-1|-
CASSQGWGTEAFF
TGTGCCAGCAGCCAAGGTTGGGGGACTGAAGCTTTCTTT